The 5 T cell receptor beta chains listed next were all sequenced from one sample in a study of T cell clones after liver transplantation. Clones were sequenced by immunoSEQ multiplex PCR, and TCRdb holds only the in-frame ones, with some missing. The repertoire has roughly 23,000 clones, 90% to 95% of them found once; the top ten carry 25%. This material consisted of CD8+ T cells from blood, taken about 25 months after liver transplant. The receptor source for this set is a human patient who received a liver transplant. The graft donor may have given rise to some T cells.

V is TRBV4-3 and J is TRBJ2-7; D unresolved. CDR3 length: 15 residues. The germline V gene has CDR1 LGHNA and CDR2 YSLEER. The V gene lost 1 base and the J gene lost 2 bases, with 12 bases spanning the gap. The CDR3 loop reads CASSQGPGPTYEQYF. For the CDR3, the DNA is TGCGCCAGCAGCCAAGGCCCAGGACCTACCTACGAGCAGTACTTC.

This chain connects TRBV27 to TRBJ2-3; maybe TRBD2 (6 bases). Trimming took 6 bases from V and 5 from J, leaving 18 bases between them. There are 15 residues in the CDR3. CDR1 MNHEY and CDR2 SMNVEV come from the germline V gene (reference sequence). This CDR3 reads CASSPIAEVGDTQYF. The DNA of the CDR3 is TGTGCCAGCAGCCCCATAGCGGAGGTGGGAGATACGCAGTATTTT.

The chain links TRBV27 to TRBJ2-7; 7 bases are a match to TRBD1. The trim removed 8 bases at V and 0 bases at J, leaving 7 bases unmatched. In germline, CDR1 is MNHEY, CDR2 SMNVEV (reference sequence). This CDR3 has 14 amino acids. DNA of the CDR3: TGTGCCAGCGGGACAGAGTATAGCTCCTACGAGCAGTACTTC. Its translation: CASGTEYSSYEQYF.

The rearrangement joins TRBV6-1 to TRBJ2-7, with 8 bases matching TRBD2. The CDR3 spans 16 residues. After removal of 2 bases from V and 0 bases from J, the junction contained 6 bases not matched to a gene. The germline CDR1 and CDR2 sequences are MNHNS and SASEGT. CDR3 DNA sequence: TGTGCCAGCAGTGAATGGGCTAGCGGGTACTCCTACGAGCAGTACTTC. This translates into CASSEWASGYSYEQYF.

This rearrangement joins TRBV7-9 to TRBJ2-7, with D perhaps matching TRBD1 (5 bases). The CDR3 is made up of 14 amino acids. The ends were cut back, 4 bases at V and 2 bases at J, with 12 bases in the middle. CDR1 SEHNR and CDR2 FQNEAQ come from the germline V gene (reference sequence). The CDR3 DNA sequence: TGTGCCAGCAGCTCCGTCTCACAGGCCTACGAGCAGTACTTC. Translation: CASSSVSQAYEQYF.